Following are 8 T cell receptor beta chains from one sample sequenced in a study of shared clonotypes between healthy human individuals. Sequenced by immunoSEQ multiplex PCR; TCRdb stores in-frame clones only, minus some. The data show approximately 2.5 million clones, with over 85% seen just once and more than 0.35% held by the top ten. Sequenced material: naive CD4+ T cells from PBMCs. The sample's subset: CD45RA+ positively selected. The receptors were gathered from a man younger than 30 in good health. Some clones in this sample may be carry-over from other donors' samples.

This clone was recorded once. The chain couples TRBV19 to TRBJ2-1, with TRBD1 matching 7 bases. Germline values: CDR1 LNHDA, CDR2 SQIVND (reference sequence). Losses at the gene ends were 8 bases for V and 4 bases for J; bases not matched to a gene: 11. The CDR3 spans 15 residues. The chain's CDR3 is CASSRGRELYNEQFF. The CDR3 region has the DNA TGTGCCAGTTCGAGGGGGCGAGAACTGTACAATGAGCAGTTCTTC.

The CDR3 protein is CASSGTGGEKLFF. CDR3 bases: TGTGCCAGCAGCGGGACAGGGGGTGAAAAACTGTTTTTT. The chain has TRBV2 and TRBJ1-4, with 11 nucleotides matching TRBD1. The CDR3 sequence is 13 residues long. Trimming cost V 6 bases and J 7 bases; bases outside gene matches: 1. Germline V gene lookup returns CDR1 SNHLY and CDR2 FYNNEI.

The chain uses TRBV7-9 and TRBJ2-3; D is undetermined. Trimming shortened V by 4 bases and J by 1 base, and 9 bases separated the two germline ends. Germline assignment: CDR1 SEHNR and CDR2 FQNEAQ (reference sequence). The CDR3 covers 14 residues. The CDR3 here is CASSSPEGTDTQYF. The CDR3 nucleotides are TGTGCCAGCAGCTCCCCCGAAGGCACAGATACGCAGTATTTT.

The chain uses TRBV9 and TRBJ2-3; D remains unclear. The germline CDR1 and CDR2 sequences are SGDLS and YYNGEE. The CDR3 spans 15 residues. Between the trimmed V and J ends, which lost 2 bases and 0 bases, there was a span of 10 bases. For the CDR3, the DNA is TGTGCCAGCAGCGTGGGCCCTGCTAGCACAGATACGCAGTATTTT. Translating gives CASSVGPASTDTQYF.

V usage is TRBV10-3 and J usage is TRBJ2-2, with 12 bases matching TRBD2. CDR1 is ENHRY and CDR2 is SYGVKD in the germline V gene. CDR3 length: 17 residues. Trimming at V came to 11 bases and at J to 0 bases, leaving 10 bases not matched to a gene. CDR3 sequence reads: CAAGLAGTKSNTGELFF. In nucleotides, the CDR3 is TGTGCCGCCGGACTAGCGGGGACAAAATCGAACACCGGGGAGCTGTTTTTT.

This clone was seen once. The V call is TRBV29-1, the J call TRBJ2-7, with 9 bases matching TRBD1. In germline, CDR1 is SQVTM, CDR2 ANQGSEA. The CDR3 length is 15 residues. Trimming removed 6 bases from V and 3 bases from J; junction bases left unmatched: 12. The CDR3 coding sequence is TGCAGCGTCAACTACCGGGGACAGGGATTCTACGAGCAGTACTTC. Amino acids: CSVNYRGQGFYEQYF.

The V gene is TRBV10-1, the J gene TRBJ2-3; 7 nucleotides agree with TRBD2. Trimming removed 4 bases from V and 1 base from J; junction bases left unmatched: 11. This CDR3 region has 17 residues. The germline gives CDR1 WNHNN, CDR2 SYGVQD (reference sequence). CDR3 protein: CASSARDYREGTDTQYF. The CDR3 bases are TGCGCCAGCAGTGCTCGGGACTACCGGGAGGGCACAGATACGCAGTATTTT.

The rearrangement joins TRBV2 to TRBJ2-5; D perhaps matches TRBD2 (7 bases). Trimming left V 3 bases short and J 4 bases short, with 15 bases between. Germline values: CDR1 SNHLY, CDR2 FYNNEI. The CDR3 sequence is 15 residues long. For the CDR3, the DNA is TGTGCCAGCAGTGATAGTGGGGGCGGGGGAGAGACCCAGTACTTC. It encodes CASSDSGGGGETQYF.